What follows describes a single TCR beta chain. Its cognate antigen is unknown. The sample is drawn from a study of cytomegalovirus exposure and HLA in healthy donors. The study's findings and limits: Per a prior analysis, the majority of TCR beta V segments were productive roughly 87% or roughly 30% of the time.

The PCR employed 60 Vbeta primers together with 13 Jbeta primers. The repertoire was sequenced with immunoSEQ multiplex PCR; TCRdb's copy has only in-frame clones and lacks some. The sample has about 170,000 clones, roughly three quarters seen once; the top ten hold around 7%. The V and J ends lost 3 bases and 5 bases respectively, with 8 bases between them. Germline V gene lookup returns CDR1 MGHDK and CDR2 SYGVNS. This CDR3 comprises 13 residues. Sequencing was performed on PBMCs. The J gene is TRBJ2-1, the V gene TRBV25-1; D might be TRBD1 (6 bases). This sequence originates from a man in his forties or fifties in good health and CMV-seropositive. The CDR3 loop reads CASSDDRNNEQFF. The CDR3 DNA follows: TGTGCCAGCAGTGACGACAGGAACAATGAGCAGTTCTTC.